Described below is a single TCR beta chain sequence and its context. This record comes from a study of blood T cell repertoires in COVID-19. CDR1 and CDR2 from the germline V gene are KGHDR and SFDVKD. The CDR3 covers 14 residues. V lost 3 bases and J 5 bases, leaving 10 bases between the germline ends. Generated by immunoSEQ multiplex PCR, the TCRdb table keeps only in-frame clones and is missing some. Here the sample spans about 83,000 clones, 70% to 90% being singletons. The TCR originated in a woman older than 75 in a cohort sampled during active or convalescent COVID-19. The sample was peripheral blood. The J gene is TRBJ2-1, the V gene TRBV24-1; TRBD2 might be the D (5 bases). The CDR3 DNA follows: TGTGCCACCAGTGATCCCCGAGGGAACAATGAGCAGTTCTTC. Its translation is CATSDPRGNNEQFF.